This T cell receptor beta chain stems from a study of naive and memory T cell subsets. Both TRBC1 and TRBC2 were covered by a beta constant-region primer of two equimolar oligonucleotides. TCRdb reprocessed the UMI-ligation and nested PCR reads via MiXCR and lists one record per CDR3 protein. Of 140,000 to 150,000 distinct CDR3 sequences in the sample, more than 15% were seen once. This clonotype was counted a few times. Its antigen is currently unknown. Findings of the study overall: No ground truth validated the naive and memory repertoire findings. Naive repertoires, especially CD8, held a few larger clonotypes, possibly memory cells re-expressing CD45RA.

Separate alpha and beta amplification began at the second PCR step. The CDR3 runs 12 residues. The V end lost 6 bases, the J end lost 1 base, and 8 bases lay between the germline ends. The germline V gene has CDR1 SQVTM and CDR2 ANQGSEA. The sequence was obtained from a human donor in good health. The sequenced material came from naive CD4+ T cells from blood. V gene TRBV29-1 combines with J gene TRBJ2-3; the D is unclear. DNA of the CDR3: TGCAGCGTCGGACCCGGCACAGATACGCAGTATTTT. It is translated as CSVGPGTDTQYF.